This TCR beta chain was sequenced for a study of cytomegalovirus exposure and HLA in healthy donors. The CDR3 has 17 amino acids. The V segment lost 2 bases and the J segment 5 bases; nucleotides outside the gene matches: 10. Germline CDR1 reads SGHNT; CDR2 reads YYREEE (reference sequence). A multiplex PCR was run with 60 Vbeta primers and 13 Jbeta primers. Clones were read by immunoSEQ multiplex PCR, and TCRdb kept only the in-frame ones, dropping some. The top ten hold 6% to 8.5% of the sample, which has 95,000 to 100,000 clones, around 77% seen once. The rearrangement links TRBV5-4 to TRBJ2-2, with TRBD2 matching over 9 bases. Sequencing was done on a sample of PBMCs. The sequence came from a female donor in good health and CMV-seronegative. Written as DNA, the CDR3 is TGTGCCAGCAGCTTCCCCCAAGGCGGGAGGGCTACCGGGGAGCTGTTTTTT. Protein product: CASSFPQGGRATGELFF.